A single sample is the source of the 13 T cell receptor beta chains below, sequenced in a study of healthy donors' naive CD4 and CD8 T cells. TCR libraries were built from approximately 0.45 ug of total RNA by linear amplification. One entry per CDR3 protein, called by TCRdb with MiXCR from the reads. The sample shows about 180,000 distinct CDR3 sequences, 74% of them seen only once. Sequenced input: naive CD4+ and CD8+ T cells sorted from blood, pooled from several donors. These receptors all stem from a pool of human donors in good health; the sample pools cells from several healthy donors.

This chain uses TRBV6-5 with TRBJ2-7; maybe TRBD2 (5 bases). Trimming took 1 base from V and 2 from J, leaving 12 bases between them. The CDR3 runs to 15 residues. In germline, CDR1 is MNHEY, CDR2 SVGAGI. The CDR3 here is CASSYLTDSAYEQYF. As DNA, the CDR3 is TGTGCCAGCAGTTACTTAACGGACTCCGCCTACGAGCAGTACTTC.

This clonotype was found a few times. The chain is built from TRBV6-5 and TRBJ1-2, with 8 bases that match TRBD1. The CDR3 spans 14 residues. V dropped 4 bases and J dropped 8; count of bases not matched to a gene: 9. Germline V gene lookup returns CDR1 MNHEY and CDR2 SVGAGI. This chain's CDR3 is CASSWTQGAAGYTF. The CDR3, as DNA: TGTGCCAGCAGTTGGACTCAGGGGGCGGCGGGCTACACCTTC.

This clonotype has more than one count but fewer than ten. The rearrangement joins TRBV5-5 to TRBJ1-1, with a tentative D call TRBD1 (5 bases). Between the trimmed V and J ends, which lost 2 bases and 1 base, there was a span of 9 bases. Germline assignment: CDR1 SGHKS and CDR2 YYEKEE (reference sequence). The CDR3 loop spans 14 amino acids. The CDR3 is CASSLRDSNTEAFF. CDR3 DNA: TGTGCCAGCAGCTTACGGGACTCGAACACTGAAGCTTTCTTT.

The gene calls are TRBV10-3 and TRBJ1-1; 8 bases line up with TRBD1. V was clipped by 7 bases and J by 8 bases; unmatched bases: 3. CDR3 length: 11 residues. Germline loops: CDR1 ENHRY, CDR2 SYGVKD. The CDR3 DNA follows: TGTGCCATCATGGGGACAGGAGAAGCTTTCTTT. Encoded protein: CAIMGTGEAFF.

The CDR3: CSARQPRDRVGEQYF. CDR3 nucleotide sequence: TGCAGTGCTAGACAACCACGGGACAGGGTCGGCGAGCAGTACTTC. This chain joins TRBV20-1 and TRBJ2-7, with 9 bases aligning to TRBD1. Germline V lookup: CDR1 DFQATT, CDR2 SNEGSKA (reference sequence). The CDR3 length is 15 residues. J was trimmed by 6 bases and V by 2 bases; bases with no gene match: 11.

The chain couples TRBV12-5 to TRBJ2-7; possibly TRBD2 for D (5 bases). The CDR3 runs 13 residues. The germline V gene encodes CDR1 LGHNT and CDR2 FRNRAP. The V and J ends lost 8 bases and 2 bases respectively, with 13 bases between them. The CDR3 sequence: CASSGGVPYEQYF. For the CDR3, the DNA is TGTGCTAGTAGCGGCGGAGTTCCCTACGAGCAGTACTTC.

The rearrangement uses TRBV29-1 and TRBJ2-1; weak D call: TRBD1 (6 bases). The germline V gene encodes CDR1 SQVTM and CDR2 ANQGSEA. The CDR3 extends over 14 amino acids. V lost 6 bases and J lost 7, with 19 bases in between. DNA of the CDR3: TGCAGCGTATCGCCAGGGGCGAGGGCGAATGAGCAGTTCTTC. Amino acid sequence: CSVSPGARANEQFF.

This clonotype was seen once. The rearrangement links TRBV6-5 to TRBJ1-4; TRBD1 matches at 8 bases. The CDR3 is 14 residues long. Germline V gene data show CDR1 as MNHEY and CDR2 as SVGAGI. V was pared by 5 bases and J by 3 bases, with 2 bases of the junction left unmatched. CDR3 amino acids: CASSEGQANEKLFF. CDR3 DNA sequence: TGTGCCAGCAGTGAGGGACAGGCTAATGAAAAACTGTTTTTT.

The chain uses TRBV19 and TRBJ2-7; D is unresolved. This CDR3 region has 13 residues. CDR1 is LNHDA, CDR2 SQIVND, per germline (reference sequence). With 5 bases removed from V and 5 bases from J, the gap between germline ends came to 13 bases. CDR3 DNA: TGTGCCAGTAGTCTGGGCAATTCCAACGAGCAGTACTTC. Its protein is CASSLGNSNEQYF.

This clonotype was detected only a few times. The CDR3 DNA follows: TGTGCCAGCAGGGACAGGGCTAATAATTCACCCCTCCACTTT. Its protein is CASRDRANNSPLHF. The V call is TRBV27, the J call TRBJ1-6, with 8 bases matching TRBD1. The CDR3 contains 14 residues. The trim removed 6 bases at V and 5 bases at J, leaving 3 bases unmatched. The germline gives CDR1 MNHEY, CDR2 SMNVEV (reference sequence).

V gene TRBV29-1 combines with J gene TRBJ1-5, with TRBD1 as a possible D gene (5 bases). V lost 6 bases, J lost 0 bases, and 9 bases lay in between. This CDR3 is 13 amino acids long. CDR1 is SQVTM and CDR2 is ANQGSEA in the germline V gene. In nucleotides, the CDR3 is TGCAGCGTGCAGGGAGGTAGCAATCAGCCCCAGCATTTT. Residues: CSVQGGSNQPQHF. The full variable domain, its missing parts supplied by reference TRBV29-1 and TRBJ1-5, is SAVISQKPSRDICQRGTSLTIQCQVDSQVTMMFWYRQQPGQSLTLIATANQGSEATYESGFVIDKFPISRPNLTFSTLTVSNMSPEDSSIYLCSVQGGSNQPQHFGDGTRLSIL.

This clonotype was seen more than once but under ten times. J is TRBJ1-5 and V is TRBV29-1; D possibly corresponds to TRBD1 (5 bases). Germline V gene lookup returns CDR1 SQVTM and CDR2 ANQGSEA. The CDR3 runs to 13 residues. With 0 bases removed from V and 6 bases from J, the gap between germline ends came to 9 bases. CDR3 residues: CSVEDLQGQPQHF. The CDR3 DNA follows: TGCAGCGTTGAAGATCTTCAGGGTCAGCCCCAGCATTTT.

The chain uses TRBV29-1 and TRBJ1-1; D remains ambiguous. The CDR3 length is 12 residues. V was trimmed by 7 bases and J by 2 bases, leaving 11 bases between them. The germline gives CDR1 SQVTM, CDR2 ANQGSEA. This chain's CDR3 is CSGNQVNTEAFF. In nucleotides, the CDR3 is TGCAGCGGTAACCAGGTTAACACTGAAGCTTTCTTT. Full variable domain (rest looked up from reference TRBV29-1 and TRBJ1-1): SAVISQKPSRDICQRGTSLTIQCQVDSQVTMMFWYRQQPGQSLTLIATANQGSEATYESGFVIDKFPISRPNLTFSTLTVSNMSPEDSSIYLCSGNQVNTEAFFGQGTRLTVV.